This T cell receptor beta chain was profiled in a study of shared clonotypes between healthy human individuals. The V end lost 4 bases, the J end lost 8 bases, and 12 bases lay between the germline ends. This CDR3 is built from 13 residues. CDR1 and CDR2 (germline): SGHDT, YYEEEE. Assay used: immunoSEQ multiplex PCR; TCRdb lists only in-frame clones, some missing. Altogether roughly 1,600,000 clones are present, 98% to 99% being singletons, with the ten largest covering 0.36%. This receptor was taken from a man aged 25 to 40 in good health. The chain combines TRBV5-6 with TRBJ2-2, with D perhaps matching TRBD1 (6 bases). Sequencing was done on a sample of naive CD4+ T cells sorted from blood. As for subset: CD45RA+ positively selected. For the CDR3, the DNA is TGTGCCAGCAGCGGGACATTAGCAGGGGAGCTGTTTTTT. It is translated as CASSGTLAGELFF.